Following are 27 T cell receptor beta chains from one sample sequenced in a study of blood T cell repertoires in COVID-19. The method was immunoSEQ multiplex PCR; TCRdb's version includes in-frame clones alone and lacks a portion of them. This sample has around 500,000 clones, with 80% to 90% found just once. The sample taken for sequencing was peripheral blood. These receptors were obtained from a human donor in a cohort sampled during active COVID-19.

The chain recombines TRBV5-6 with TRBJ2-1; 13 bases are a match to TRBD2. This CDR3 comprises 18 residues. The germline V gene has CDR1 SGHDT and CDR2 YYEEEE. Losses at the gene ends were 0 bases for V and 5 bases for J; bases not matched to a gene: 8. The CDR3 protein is CASSLGRTSGSFHNEQFF. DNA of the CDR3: TGTGCCAGCAGCTTGGGGAGGACTAGCGGGAGTTTCCACAATGAGCAGTTCTTC.

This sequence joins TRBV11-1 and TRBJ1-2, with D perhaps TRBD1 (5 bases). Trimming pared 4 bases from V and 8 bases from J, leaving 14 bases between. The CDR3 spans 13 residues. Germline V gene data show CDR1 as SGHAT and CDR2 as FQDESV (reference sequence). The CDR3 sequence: CASSSARWGGYTF. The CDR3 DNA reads TGTGCCAGCAGCTCTGCTAGATGGGGCGGCTACACCTTC. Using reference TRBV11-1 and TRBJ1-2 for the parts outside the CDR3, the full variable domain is EAEVAQSPRYKITEKSQAVAFWCDPISGHATLYWYRQILGQGPELLVQFQDESVVDDSQLPKDRFSAERLKGVDSTLKIQPAELGDSAMYLCASSSARWGGYTFGSGTRLTVV.

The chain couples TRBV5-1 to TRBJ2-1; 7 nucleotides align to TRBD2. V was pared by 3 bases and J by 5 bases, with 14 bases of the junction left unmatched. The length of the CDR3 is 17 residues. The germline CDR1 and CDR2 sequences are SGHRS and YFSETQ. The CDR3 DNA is TGCGCCAGCAGCTCCATCCTAGACGGGAGGAAGAACAATGAGCAGTTCTTC. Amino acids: CASSSILDGRKNNEQFF.

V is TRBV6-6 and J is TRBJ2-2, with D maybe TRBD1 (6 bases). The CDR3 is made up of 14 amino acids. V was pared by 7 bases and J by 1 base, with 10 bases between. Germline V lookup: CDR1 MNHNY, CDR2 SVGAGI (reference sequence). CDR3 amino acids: CASTGQLNTGELFF. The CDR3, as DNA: TGTGCCAGCACCGGACAGCTGAACACCGGGGAGCTGTTTTTT.

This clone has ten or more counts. DNA of the CDR3: TGTGCCAGTAGTGGAGCTTCAGGGGGCGCTTTCCCCGGGGAGCTGTTTTTT. Amino acid sequence: CASSGASGGAFPGELFF. The chain employs TRBV19 and TRBJ2-2, with 8 bases aligning to TRBD1. The germline V gene has CDR1 LNHDA and CDR2 SQIVND (reference sequence). This CDR3 contains 17 residues. Trimming removed 5 bases from V and 6 bases from J; junction bases left unmatched: 14.

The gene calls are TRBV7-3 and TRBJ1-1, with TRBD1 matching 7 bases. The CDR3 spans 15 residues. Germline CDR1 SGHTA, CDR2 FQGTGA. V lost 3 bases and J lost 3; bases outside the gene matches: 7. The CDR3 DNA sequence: TGTGCCAGCAGCTTCCGACAGGGCGGGGACACTGAAGCTTTCTTT. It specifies CASSFRQGGDTEAFF.

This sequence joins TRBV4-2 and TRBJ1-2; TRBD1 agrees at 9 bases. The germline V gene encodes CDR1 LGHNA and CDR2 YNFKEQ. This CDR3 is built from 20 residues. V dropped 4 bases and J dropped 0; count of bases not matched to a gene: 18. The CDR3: CASSLATDPGQGTANYGYTF. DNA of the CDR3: TGTGCCAGCAGCCTTGCGACCGACCCGGGACAGGGAACTGCTAACTATGGCTACACCTTC.

This CDR3 is CASSPLSSAETQYF. The CDR3 bases are TGTGCCAGCAGCCCCCTCTCGTCCGCGGAGACCCAGTACTTC. This chain uses TRBV9 with TRBJ2-5; D ambiguous. There are 14 residues in the CDR3. Germline assignment: CDR1 SGDLS and CDR2 YYNGEE. Trimming stripped 4 bases from V and 5 bases from J, with 15 bases between.

CDR3: CASSERGQGSYEQYF. In DNA, the CDR3 is TGTGCCAGCAGTGAAAGGGGACAGGGTTCCTACGAGCAGTACTTC. The chain joins TRBV6-1 to TRBJ2-7; 9 bases match TRBD1. Germline values: CDR1 MNHNS, CDR2 SASEGT. The length of the CDR3 is 15 residues. V lost 2 bases to trimming and J lost 1 base; unmatched junction nucleotides: 3.

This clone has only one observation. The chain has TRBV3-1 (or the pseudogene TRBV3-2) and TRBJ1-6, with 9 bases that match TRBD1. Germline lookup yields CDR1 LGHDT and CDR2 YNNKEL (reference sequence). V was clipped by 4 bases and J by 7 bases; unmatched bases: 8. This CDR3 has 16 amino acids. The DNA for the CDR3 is TGTGCCAGCAGCCCCCGACCGGGACAGGGAAATTCACCCCTCCACTTT. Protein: CASSPRPGQGNSPLHF.

Here the CDR3 reads CASRETGGENEQFF. CDR3 nucleotide sequence: TGTGCCAGCCGCGAGACAGGGGGCGAAAATGAGCAGTTCTTC. The J gene is TRBJ2-1, the V gene TRBV6-6; 10 bases are a match to TRBD1. J lost 7 bases, V lost 8 bases, and 8 bases had no gene match. This CDR3 spans 14 amino acids. Germline CDR1 and CDR2: MNHNY and SVGAGI (reference sequence).

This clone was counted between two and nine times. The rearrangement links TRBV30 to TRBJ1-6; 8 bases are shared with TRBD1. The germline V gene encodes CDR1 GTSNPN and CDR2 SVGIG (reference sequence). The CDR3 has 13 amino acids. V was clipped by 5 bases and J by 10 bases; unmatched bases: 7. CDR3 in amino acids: CAWAGQDGSPLHF. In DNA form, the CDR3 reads TGTGCCTGGGCGGGACAGGACGGCTCACCCCTCCACTTT.

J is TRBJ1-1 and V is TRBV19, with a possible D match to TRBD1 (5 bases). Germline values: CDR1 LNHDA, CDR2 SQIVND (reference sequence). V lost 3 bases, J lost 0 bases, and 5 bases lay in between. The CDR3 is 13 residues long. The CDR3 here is CASSMTVNTEAFF. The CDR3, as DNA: TGTGCCAGTAGTATGACAGTGAACACTGAAGCTTTCTTT. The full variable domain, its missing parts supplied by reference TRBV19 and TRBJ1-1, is DGGITQSPKYLFRKEGQNVTLSCEQNLNHDAMYWYRQDPGQGLRLIYYSQIVNDFQKGDIAEGYSVSREKKESFPLTVTSAQKNPTAFYLCASSMTVNTEAFFGQGTRLTVV.

CDR3 protein: CASSLFLTGQNSPLHF. DNA for the CDR3: TGTGCCAGCAGCCTTTTCCTTACAGGGCAGAATTCACCCCTCCACTTT. This sequence joins TRBV3-1 (or the pseudogene TRBV3-2) and TRBJ1-6; D is possibly TRBD1 (6 bases). The germline CDR1 and CDR2 sequences are LGHDT and YNNKEL (reference sequence). This CDR3 has 16 amino acids. Trimming removed 4 bases from V and 7 bases from J, with 17 bases in between.

CDR3 sequence: CASSLLGLAGGPGEQFF. CDR3 nucleotide sequence: TGTGCCAGCAGCTTATTAGGACTAGCGGGAGGGCCAGGGGAGCAGTTCTTC. The J gene is TRBJ2-1, the V gene TRBV7-9; 15 positions agree with TRBD2. The CDR3 spans 17 residues. The V gene's germline CDR1 is SEHNR and CDR2 FQNEAQ (reference sequence). Losses at the gene ends were 2 bases for V and 10 bases for J; bases not matched to a gene: 9.

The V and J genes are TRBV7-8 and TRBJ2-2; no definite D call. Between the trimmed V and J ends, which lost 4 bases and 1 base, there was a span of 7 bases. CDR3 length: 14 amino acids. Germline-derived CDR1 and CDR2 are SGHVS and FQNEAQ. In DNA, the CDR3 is TGTGCCAGCAGCTACACAGAGAACACCGGGGAGCTGTTTTTT. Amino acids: CASSYTENTGELFF.

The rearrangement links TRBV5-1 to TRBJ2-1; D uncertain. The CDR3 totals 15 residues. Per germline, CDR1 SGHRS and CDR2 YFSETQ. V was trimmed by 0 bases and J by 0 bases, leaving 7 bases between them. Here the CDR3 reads CASSLGSGSYNEQFF. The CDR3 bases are TGCGCCAGCAGCTTGGGCTCCGGCTCCTACAATGAGCAGTTCTTC. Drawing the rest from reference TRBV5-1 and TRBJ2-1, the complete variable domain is KAGVTQTPRYLIKTRGQQVTLSCSPISGHRSVSWYQQTPGQGLQFLFEYFSETQRNKGNFPGRFSGRQFSNSRSEMNVSTLELGDSALYLCASSLGSGSYNEQFFGPGTRLTVL.

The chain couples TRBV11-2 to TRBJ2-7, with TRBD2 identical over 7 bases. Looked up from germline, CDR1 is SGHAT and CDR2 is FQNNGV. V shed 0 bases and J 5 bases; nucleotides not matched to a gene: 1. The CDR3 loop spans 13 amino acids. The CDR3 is CASSLEGGNEQYF. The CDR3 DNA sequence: TGTGCCAGCAGCTTAGAGGGGGGGAACGAGCAGTACTTC.

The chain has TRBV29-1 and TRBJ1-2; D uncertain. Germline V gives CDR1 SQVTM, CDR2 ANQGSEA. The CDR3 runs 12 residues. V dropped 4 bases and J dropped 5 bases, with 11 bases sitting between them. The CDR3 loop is CSVVFDTYGYTF. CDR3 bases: TGCAGCGTTGTTTTTGACACGTATGGCTACACCTTC. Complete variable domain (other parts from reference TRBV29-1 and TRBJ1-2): SAVISQKPSRDICQRGTSLTIQCQVDSQVTMMFWYRQQPGQSLTLIATANQGSEATYESGFVIDKFPISRPNLTFSTLTVSNMSPEDSSIYLCSVVFDTYGYTFGSGTRLTVV.

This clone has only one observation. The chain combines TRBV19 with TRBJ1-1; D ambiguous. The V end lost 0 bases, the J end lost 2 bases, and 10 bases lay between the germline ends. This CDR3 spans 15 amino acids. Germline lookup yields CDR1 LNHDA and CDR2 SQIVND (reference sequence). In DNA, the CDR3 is TGTGCCAGTAGTATAGATCTAGGTCGTAACACTGAAGCTTTCTTT. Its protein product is CASSIDLGRNTEAFF.

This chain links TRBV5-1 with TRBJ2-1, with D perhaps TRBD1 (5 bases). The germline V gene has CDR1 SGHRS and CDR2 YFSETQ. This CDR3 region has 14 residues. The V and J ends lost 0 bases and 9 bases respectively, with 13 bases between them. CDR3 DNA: TGCGCCAGCAGCTTGGTCAGGGATGGCGGTGAGCAGTTCTTC. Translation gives CASSLVRDGGEQFF. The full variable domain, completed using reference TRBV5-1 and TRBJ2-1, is KAGVTQTPRYLIKTRGQQVTLSCSPISGHRSVSWYQQTPGQGLQFLFEYFSETQRNKGNFPGRFSGRQFSNSRSEMNVSTLELGDSALYLCASSLVRDGGEQFFGPGTRLTVL.

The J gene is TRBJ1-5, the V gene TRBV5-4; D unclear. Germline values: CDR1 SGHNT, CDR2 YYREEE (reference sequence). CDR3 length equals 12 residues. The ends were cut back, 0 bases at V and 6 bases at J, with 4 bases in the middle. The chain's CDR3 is CASSLVGQPQHF. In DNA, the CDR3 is TGTGCCAGCAGCTTGGTCGGTCAGCCCCAGCATTTT.

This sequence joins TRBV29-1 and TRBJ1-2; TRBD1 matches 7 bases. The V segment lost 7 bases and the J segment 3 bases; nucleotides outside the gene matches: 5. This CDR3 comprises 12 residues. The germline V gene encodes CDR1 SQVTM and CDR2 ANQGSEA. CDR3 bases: TGCAGCGCCCAAACAGGGGACTATGGCTACACCTTC. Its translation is CSAQTGDYGYTF.

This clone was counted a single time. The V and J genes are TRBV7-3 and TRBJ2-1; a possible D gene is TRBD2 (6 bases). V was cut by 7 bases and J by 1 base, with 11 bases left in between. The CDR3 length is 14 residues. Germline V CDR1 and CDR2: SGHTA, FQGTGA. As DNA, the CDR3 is TGTGCCAGCACCACGGGGGTTTCCTACAATGAGCAGTTCTTC. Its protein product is CASTTGVSYNEQFF.

The DNA for the CDR3 is TGTGCCAGCAGCTTGGCGCGCCAGGGGAACACTGAAGCTTTCTTT. Protein product: CASSLARQGNTEAFF. The chain is built from TRBV5-4 and TRBJ1-1, with D maybe TRBD1 (5 bases). Deletions cut 0 bases from V and 1 base from J, with 10 bases between. The V gene's germline CDR1 is SGHNT and CDR2 YYREEE (reference sequence). This CDR3 spans 15 amino acids.

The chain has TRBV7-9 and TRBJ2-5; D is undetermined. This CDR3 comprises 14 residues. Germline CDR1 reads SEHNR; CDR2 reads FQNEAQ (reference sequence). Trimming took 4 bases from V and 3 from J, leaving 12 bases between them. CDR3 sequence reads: CASSSVNLEETQYF. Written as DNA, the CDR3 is TGTGCCAGCAGCTCGGTAAACCTTGAAGAGACCCAGTACTTC.

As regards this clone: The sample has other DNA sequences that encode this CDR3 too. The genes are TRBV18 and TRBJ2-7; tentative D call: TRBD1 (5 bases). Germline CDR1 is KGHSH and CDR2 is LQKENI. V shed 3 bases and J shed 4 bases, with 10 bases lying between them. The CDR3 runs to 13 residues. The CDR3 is CASSPLTAYEQYF. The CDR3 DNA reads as TGTGCCAGCTCACCGTTGACAGCGTACGAGCAGTACTTC.